The 10 T cell receptor beta chains listed next were all sequenced from one sample in a study of T-cell memory formation after mild COVID-19. TCRdb redid the calling of the 5' RACE reads with MiXCR, one entry per CDR3 protein. This table holds approximately 500,000 distinct CDR3 sequences, roughly 25% found once. Material: PBMCs or a T cell subset sorted from them (not recorded which). The source is an adult woman who had mild COVID-19 (a few samples of this study predate the infection). Cell type and time point are not known.

This clonotype was found a few times. The chain combines TRBV6-2 or TRBV6-3 with TRBJ2-1, with 10 bases that match TRBD2. V was pared by 1 base and J by 3 bases, with 3 bases of the junction left unmatched. The CDR3 is 16 amino acids. Germline CDR1 is MNHEY and CDR2 is SVGEGT. In nucleotides, the CDR3 is TGTGCCAGCAGTTACTTGCTAGCGGGGGACTACAATGAGCAGTTCTTC. Translating it yields CASSYLLAGDYNEQFF.

The genes are TRBV7-9 and TRBJ1-1, with a possible D match to TRBD1 (5 bases). Trimming stripped 5 bases from V and 1 base from J, with 14 bases between. Germline CDR1 and CDR2: SEHNR and FQNEAQ (reference sequence). This CDR3 is built from 15 residues. The CDR3 region is CASSPSLTGNTEAFF. In nucleotides, the CDR3 is TGTGCCAGCAGCCCATCCCTCACAGGGAACACTGAAGCTTTCTTT.

This clonotype has a count of ten or more. The chain employs TRBV7-2 and TRBJ2-1; 10 bases match TRBD2. V dropped 0 bases and J dropped 5; count of bases not matched to a gene: 7. Germline CDR1 reads SGHTA; CDR2 reads FQGNSA. CDR3 length: 17 residues. The CDR3 DNA reads as TGTGCCAGCAGCTTAGCCCCGCTAGCGGGAGCGCACAATGAGCAGTTCTTC. Its translation: CASSLAPLAGAHNEQFF. Filled out from reference TRBV7-2 and TRBJ2-1, the complete variable domain reads GAGVSQSPSNKVTEKGKDVELRCDPISGHTALYWYRQSLGQGLEFLIYFQGNSAPDKSGLPSDRFSAERTGGSVSTLTIQRTQQEDSAVYLCASSLAPLAGAHNEQFFGPGTRLTVL.

The V call is TRBV29-1, the J call TRBJ2-1; 10 nucleotides align to TRBD1. The V gene end was trimmed by 7 bases and the J gene end by 8 bases; junction bases not matched to a gene: 14. The CDR3 runs to 15 residues. Per the germline V gene, CDR1 is SQVTM and CDR2 is ANQGSEA. CDR3 sequence reads: CSAPKFRDRGYEQFF. CDR3 bases: TGCAGCGCACCCAAATTCCGGGACAGGGGATATGAGCAGTTCTTC.

The CDR3 sequence: CAISESFGTEAFF. The CDR3 nucleotides are TGTGCCATCAGTGAGTCGTTCGGCACTGAAGCTTTCTTT. The rearrangement joins TRBV10-3 to TRBJ1-1; no clear D gene. CDR1 is ENHRY, CDR2 SYGVKD, per germline. The CDR3 runs 13 residues. V was shortened by 0 bases and J by 4 bases, with 6 bases between the two germline ends.

Only a few counts were recorded for this clonotype. This chain connects TRBV5-6 to TRBJ2-6; D call uncertain. The V end was cut by 2 bases, the J end by 1 base, with 13 bases between. Germline-derived CDR1 and CDR2 are SGHDT and YYEEEE. The CDR3 length is 17 residues. For the CDR3, the DNA is TGTGCCAGCAGCTTTTTCTCAGGCATGTCTGGGGCCAACGTCCTGACTTTC. This encodes CASSFFSGMSGANVLTF.

The chain is built from TRBV7-2 and TRBJ2-1, with a possible D match to TRBD2 (6 bases). Germline CDR1 and CDR2: SGHTA and FQGNSA. The CDR3 has 14 residues. V was trimmed by 0 bases and J by 7 bases, leaving 10 bases between them. The CDR3 bases are TGTGCCAGCAGCTTAGCTAGCGGACCGAATGAGCAGTTCTTC. Amino acids: CASSLASGPNEQFF.

The gene calls are TRBV14 and TRBJ2-1; 8 nucleotides match TRBD2. Trimming cost V 2 bases and J 8 bases; bases outside gene matches: 8. CDR3 size: 15 residues. Germline V gene sequence: CDR1 SGHDN, CDR2 FVKESK. The CDR3 coding sequence is TGTGCCAGCAGCCAACCATGGACCGGGAGGGATGAGCAGTTCTTC. Amino acid sequence: CASSQPWTGRDEQFF.

Only a few counts were recorded for this clonotype. V usage is TRBV7-2 and J usage is TRBJ1-2, with 8 bases lining up with TRBD1. Per the germline V gene, CDR1 is SGHTA and CDR2 is FQGNSA. With 5 bases clipped from V and 1 base from J, the junction kept 9 bases outside the gene matches. This CDR3 is built from 16 residues. Here the CDR3 reads CASSTYQGADNYGYTF. CDR3 nucleotides: TGTGCCAGCAGCACATACCAGGGGGCGGATAACTATGGCTACACCTTC.

DNA of the CDR3: TGTGCCAGCAGCCTAGGGACAGGGGTCCTGGGCTACACCTTC. Its protein is CASSLGTGVLGYTF. V gene TRBV12-3 or TRBV12-4 combines with J gene TRBJ1-2; 10 bases fit TRBD1. This CDR3 is 14 amino acids long. The ends lost 6 bases at V and 8 bases at J; junction bases unmatched: 9.